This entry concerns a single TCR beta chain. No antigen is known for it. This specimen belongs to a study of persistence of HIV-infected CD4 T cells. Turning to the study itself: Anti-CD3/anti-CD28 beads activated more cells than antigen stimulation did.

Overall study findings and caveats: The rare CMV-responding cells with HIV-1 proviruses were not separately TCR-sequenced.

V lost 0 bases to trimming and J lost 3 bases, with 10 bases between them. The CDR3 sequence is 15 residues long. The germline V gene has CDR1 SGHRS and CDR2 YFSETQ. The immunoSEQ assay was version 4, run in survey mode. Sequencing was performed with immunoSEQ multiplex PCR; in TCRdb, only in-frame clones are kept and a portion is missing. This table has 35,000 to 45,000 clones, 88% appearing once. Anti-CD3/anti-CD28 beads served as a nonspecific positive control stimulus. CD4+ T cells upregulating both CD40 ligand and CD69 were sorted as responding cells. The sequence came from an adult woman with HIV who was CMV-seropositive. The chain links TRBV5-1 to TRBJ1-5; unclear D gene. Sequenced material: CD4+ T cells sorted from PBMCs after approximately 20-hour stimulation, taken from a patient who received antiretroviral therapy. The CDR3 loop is CASSLEGGHNQPQHF. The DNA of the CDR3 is TGCGCCAGCAGCTTGGAGGGTGGTCACAATCAGCCCCAGCATTTT. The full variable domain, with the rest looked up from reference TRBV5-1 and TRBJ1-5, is KAGVTQTPRYLIKTRGQQVTLSCSPISGHRSVSWYQQTPGQGLQFLFEYFSETQRNKGNFPGRFSGRQFSNSRSEMNVSTLELGDSALYLCASSLEGGHNQPQHFGDGTRLSIL.